This TCR beta chain emerged from a study of T-cell memory formation after mild COVID-19. Study overall: TCR clusters were mostly confined to one donor each. Study findings and constraints: Of the contracting clones, CD4+ ones lay mainly in CM and EM, and CD8+ ones in EMRA. Pre-infection memory carried some responding clones, suggesting that cross-reactive memory joined. Clones contracting across day 15 to 85 had a balanced CD4/CD8 profile; later expanding clones leaned CD4+.

TCRdb redid the calling of the 5' RACE reads with MiXCR, one entry per CDR3 protein. This table holds approximately 500,000 distinct CDR3 sequences, around 25% found once. Trimming at V came to 1 base and at J to 1 base, leaving 3 bases not matched to a gene. CDR3 length: 16 residues. CDR1 SGHAT and CDR2 FQNNGV come from the germline V gene. This clonotype was seen once. Its antigen remains unknown. The source of this sequence is an adult woman who had mild COVID-19 (a few samples of this study predate the infection). Cell type and time point are not known. V and J are TRBV11-2 and TRBJ2-3, with 9 positions matching TRBD2. Input material: PBMCs or a T cell subset sorted from them (not recorded which). The CDR3 DNA sequence: TGTGCCAGCAGCTTAGCTGCGGGGGGGCGCACAGATACGCAGTATTTT. Its translation: CASSLAAGGRTDTQYF.